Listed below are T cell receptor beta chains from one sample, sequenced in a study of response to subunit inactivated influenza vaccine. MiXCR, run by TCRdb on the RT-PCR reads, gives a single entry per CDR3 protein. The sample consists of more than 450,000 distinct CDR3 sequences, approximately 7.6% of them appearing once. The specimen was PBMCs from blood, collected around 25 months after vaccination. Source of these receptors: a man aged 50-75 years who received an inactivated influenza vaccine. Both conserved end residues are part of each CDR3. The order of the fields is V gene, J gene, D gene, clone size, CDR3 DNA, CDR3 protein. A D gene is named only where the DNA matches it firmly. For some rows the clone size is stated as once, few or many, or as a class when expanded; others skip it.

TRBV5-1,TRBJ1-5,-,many,TGCGCCAGCAGCTTGATTGGGGGGAGCAATCAGCCCCAGCATTTT,CASSLIGGSNQPQHF
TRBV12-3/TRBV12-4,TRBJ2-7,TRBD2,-,TGTGCCAGCAGCTTAGCCGGGACTAACGAGCAGTACTTC,CASSLAGTNEQYF
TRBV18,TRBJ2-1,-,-,TGTGCCAGCTCACCATCACGGGGCGAGCAGTTCTTC,CASSPSRGEQFF
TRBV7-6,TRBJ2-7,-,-,TGTGCCAGCAGCCCGACCGGGACCAACTACGAGCAGTACTTC,CASSPTGTNYEQYF
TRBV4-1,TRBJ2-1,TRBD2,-,TGCGCCAGCAGCCAAGTTTTCGGGGGGGCCTACAATGAGCAGTTCTTC,CASSQVFGGAYNEQFF
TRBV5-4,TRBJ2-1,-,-,TGTGCCAGCAGCGCCATAGTGGGCGAGCAGTTCTTC,CASSAIVGEQFF
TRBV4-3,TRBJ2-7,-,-,TGCGCCAGCGGCCTAACTCGGGCTGGAGAGTACGAGCAGTACTTC,CASGLTRAGEYEQYF
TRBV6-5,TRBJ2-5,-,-,TGTGCCAGCAGTTACTCGCACGGGCAAGAGACCCAGTACTTC,CASSYSHGQETQYF
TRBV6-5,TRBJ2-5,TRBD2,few,TGTGCCAGCAGTTCCGGTGGGGCAGGGAGGGGAGAGACCCAGTACTTC,CASSSGGAGRGETQYF
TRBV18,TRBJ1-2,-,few,TGTGCCAGCTCACCAACGACAGCACCGAACTATGGCTACACCTTC,CASSPTTAPNYGYTF
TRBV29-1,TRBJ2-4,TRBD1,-,TGCAGCGTCGCAGGGGGCATCGGCTTACTAGCCAAAAACATTCAGTACTTC,CSVAGGIGLLAKNIQYF
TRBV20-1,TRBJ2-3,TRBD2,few,TGCAGTGCTACCGTAGCGGGGTTAAACACAGATACGCAGTATTTT,CSATVAGLNTDTQYF
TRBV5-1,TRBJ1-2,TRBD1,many,TGCGCCAGCAGCTTTTCCGGGACAGGGTCCTATGGCTACACCTTC,CASSFSGTGSYGYTF
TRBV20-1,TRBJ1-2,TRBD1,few,TGCAGTGCTACTACCCCGGGACAGGCGAACTATGGCTACACCTTC,CSATTPGQANYGYTF
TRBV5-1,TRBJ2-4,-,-,TGCGCCAGCAGGGAGAGTTGGGGGGCAATCATTCAGTACTTC,CASRESWGAIIQYF
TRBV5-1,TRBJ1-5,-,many,TGCGCCAGCTTTAGCAATCAGCCCCAGCATTTT,CASFSNQPQHF
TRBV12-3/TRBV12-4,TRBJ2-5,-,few,TGTGCCAGCAGTTTACACAGCCAAGAGACCCAGTACTTC,CASSLHSQETQYF
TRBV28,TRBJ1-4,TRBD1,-,TGTGCCAGCAGTTCTCCGGGACAGGGTTTTAATGAAAAACTGTTTTTT,CASSSPGQGFNEKLFF
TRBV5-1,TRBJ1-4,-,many,TGCGCCAGCAGGCCGAGGAGAGGATTAAATGAAAAACTGTTTTTT,CASRPRRGLNEKLFF
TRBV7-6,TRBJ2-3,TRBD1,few,TGTGCCAGCAGCCATTCCCTAGGACAGGGAAGCACAGATACGCAGTATTTT,CASSHSLGQGSTDTQYF
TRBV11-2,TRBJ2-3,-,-,TGTGCCAGCAGCCCGGTCGGCGGGATCACAGATACGCAGTATTTT,CASSPVGGITDTQYF
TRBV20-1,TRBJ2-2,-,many,TGCAGTGCTAGCAGGGGACTGACCGGGGAGCTGTTTTTT,CSASRGLTGELFF
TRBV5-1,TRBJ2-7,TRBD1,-,TGCGCCAGCAGCTTGGCCCCGGGACAGGGAAGTCGCGAGCAGTACTTC,CASSLAPGQGSREQYF
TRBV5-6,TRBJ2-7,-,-,TGTGCCAGCAGCTTGAGGCGCTACGAGCAGTACTTC,CASSLRRYEQYF
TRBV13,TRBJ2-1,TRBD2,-,TGTGCCAGCAGCTCCCAAAAGGAACTAGCGGGGGGGCTGAATGAGCAGTTCTTC,CASSSQKELAGGLNEQFF
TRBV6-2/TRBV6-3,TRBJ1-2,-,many,TGTGCCAGCAGGGACAGAGAAGACGAGGGCTACACCTTC,CASRDREDEGYTF
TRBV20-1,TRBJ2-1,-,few,TGCAGGACAATGGGGCCCGGGATCAATGAGCAGTTCTTC,CRTMGPGINEQFF
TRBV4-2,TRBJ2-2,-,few,TGTGCCAGCAGCCAAGATGGGGACAACACCGGGGAGCTGTTTTTT,CASSQDGDNTGELFF
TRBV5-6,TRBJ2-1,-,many,TGTGCCAGCAGCCGGCGGGAAGTAAATGAGCAGTTCTTC,CASSRREVNEQFF
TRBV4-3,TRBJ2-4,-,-,TGCGCCAGCAGCCAAGATCGGCAGTCCAAAAACATTCAGTACTTC,CASSQDRQSKNIQYF
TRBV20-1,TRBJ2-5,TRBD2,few,TGCAGTGCTAGTGAACTAGCGGTAGGAGAGACCCAGTACTTC,CSASELAVGETQYF
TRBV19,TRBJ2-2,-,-,TGTGCCAGTAGTATAAGGGCGGGGGCCTCCGGGGAGCTGTTTTTT,CASSIRAGASGELFF
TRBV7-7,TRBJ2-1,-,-,TGTGCCAGCAGCGCCGGACAGTATCCCAACGGTGAGCAGTTCTTC,CASSAGQYPNGEQFF
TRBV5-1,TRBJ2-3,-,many,TGCGCCAGCAGCTTGGCCACTACCACAGATACGCAGTATTTT,CASSLATTTDTQYF
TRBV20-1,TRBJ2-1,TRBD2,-,TGCAGTGCTCCTCTAGCGGGTTTCAACAATGAGCAGTTCTTC,CSAPLAGFNNEQFF
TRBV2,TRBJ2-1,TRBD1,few,TGTGCCAGCGGGACAGGGCCACTTACCAATGAGCAGTTCTTC,CASGTGPLTNEQFF
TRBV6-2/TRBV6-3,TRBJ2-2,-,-,TGTGCCAGCAGGGACCTCGAGCGGTACACCGGGGAGCTGTTTTTT,CASRDLERYTGELFF
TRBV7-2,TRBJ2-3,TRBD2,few,TGTGCCAGCAGCTTATCGCGGACTAGCGGGGGGCGCACAGATACGCAGTATTTT,CASSLSRTSGGRTDTQYF
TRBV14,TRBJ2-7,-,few,TGTGCCAGCAGCCCATGGGGTGGGGGCGAGCAGTACTTC,CASSPWGGGEQYF
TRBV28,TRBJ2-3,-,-,TGTGCCAGCAGTCCCACCCTCGGGGTGGGGGGGCGCAGGATGCAGTATTTT,CASSPTLGVGGRRMQYF
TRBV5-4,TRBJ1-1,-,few,TGTGCCAGCAGCTTGCCCACCGCTACAGGGAAAAACGATCGGACTGAAGCTTTCTTT,CASSLPTATGKNDRTEAFF
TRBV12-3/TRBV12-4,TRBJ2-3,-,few,TGTGCCAGCAGCGTAGGTAGGGGGTCATGGTCGGATACGCAGTATTTT,CASSVGRGSWSDTQYF
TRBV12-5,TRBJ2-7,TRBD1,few,TGTGCTAGTGGTCCCCATACCAGTGAGGGGACAGGGGCCCCCAGGGCCTACGAGCAGTACTTC,CASGPHTSEGTGAPRAYEQYF
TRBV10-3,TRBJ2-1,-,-,TGTGCCACCAGGGACACCGCCGAGCAGTTCTTC,CATRDTAEQFF
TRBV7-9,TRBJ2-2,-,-,TGTGCCAGCAGACAAAGGACTTCGAACACCGGGGAGCTGTTTTTT,CASRQRTSNTGELFF
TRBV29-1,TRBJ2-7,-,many,TGCAGCGCCGGGGGAGTAATTGGACGTTTCTACGAGCAGTACTTC,CSAGGVIGRFYEQYF